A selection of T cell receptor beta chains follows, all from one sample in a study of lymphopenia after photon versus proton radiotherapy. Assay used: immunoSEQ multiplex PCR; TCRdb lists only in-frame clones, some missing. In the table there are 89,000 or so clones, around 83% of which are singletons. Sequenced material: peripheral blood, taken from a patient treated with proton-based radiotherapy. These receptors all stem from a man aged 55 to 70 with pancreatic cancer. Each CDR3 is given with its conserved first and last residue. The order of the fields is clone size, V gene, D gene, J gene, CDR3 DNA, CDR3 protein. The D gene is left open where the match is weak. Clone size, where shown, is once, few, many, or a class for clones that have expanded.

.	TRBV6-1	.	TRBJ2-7	TGTGCCAGCAGTGATGCATACGAGCAGTACTTC	CASSDAYEQYF
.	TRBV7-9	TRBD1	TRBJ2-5	TGTGCCAGCAGCTCGATACAGGGGGCCCAGTACTTC	CASSSIQGAQYF
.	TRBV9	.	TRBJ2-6	TGTGCCAGCAGCGTCTTAACCTCTGGGGCCAACGTCCTGACTTTC	CASSVLTSGANVLTF
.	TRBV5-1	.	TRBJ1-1	TGCGCCAGCAGCTTGGCGGCAGGCCAGAACACTGAAGCTTTCTTT	CASSLAAGQNTEAFF
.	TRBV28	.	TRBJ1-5	TGTGCCAGCAGTTTCGGGGGCTCGGGCAATCAGCCCCAGCATTTT	CASSFGGSGNQPQHF
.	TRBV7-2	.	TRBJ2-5	TGTGCCAGCAGCTCCTACAATAAAGAGACCCAGTACTTC	CASSSYNKETQYF
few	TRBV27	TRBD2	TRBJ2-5	TGTGCCACTAGACGAGGTAGCGGGACGGAGACCCAGTACTTC	CATRRGSGTETQYF
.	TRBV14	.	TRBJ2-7	TGTGCCAGCAGCCAAGTTCCAGCGTCGGGGCAGTACTTC	CASSQVPASGQYF
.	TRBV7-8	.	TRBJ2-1	TGTGCCAGCAGCTTAAGGGATTGGACCCAGAACTCCTACAATGAGCAGTTCTTC	CASSLRDWTQNSYNEQFF
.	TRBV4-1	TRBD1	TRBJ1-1	TGCGCCAGCAGCCGAATCCAGGACAGGGCGACTGAAGCTTTCTTT	CASSRIQDRATEAFF
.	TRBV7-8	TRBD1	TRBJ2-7	TGTGCCAGCAGCTTAGGGGGACAGGGCTACGAGCAGTACTTC	CASSLGGQGYEQYF
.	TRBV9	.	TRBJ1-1	TGTGCCAGCAGCGTAGTAGTCGGGAACACTGAAGCTTTCTTT	CASSVVVGNTEAFF
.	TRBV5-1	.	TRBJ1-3	TGCGCCAGCAGCTCGGATGGGCAGATCATCTCTGGAAACACCATATATTTT	CASSSDGQIISGNTIYF
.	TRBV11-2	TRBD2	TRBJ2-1	TGTGCCAGCAGCCGCAAACCGGGACTAGCGTTCAATGAGCAGTTCTTC	CASSRKPGLAFNEQFF
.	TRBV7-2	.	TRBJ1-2	TGTGCCAGCAGCTTAGCGGGATCCGGGACGGGGGGCTACACCTTC	CASSLAGSGTGGYTF
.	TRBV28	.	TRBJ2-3	TGTGCCAGCAGCTCCAGGGGAACAGATACGCAGTATTTT	CASSSRGTDTQYF
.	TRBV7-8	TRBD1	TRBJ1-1	TGTGCCAGCAGCCCCCGGACAGGGCCCCTGAACACTGAAGCTTTCTTT	CASSPRTGPLNTEAFF
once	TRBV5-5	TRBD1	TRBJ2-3	TGTGCCAGCAGCCAAGGGACAGGGGGCGTGAGATCCGATACGCAGTATTTT	CASSQGTGGVRSDTQYF
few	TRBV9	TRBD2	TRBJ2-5	TGTGCCAGCAGCGGGACAGCGGGAGAGCAAGAGACCCAGTACTTC	CASSGTAGEQETQYF
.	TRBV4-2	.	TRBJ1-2	TGTGCCAGCAGCCAAGATTTAATGGTCAGTAACTATGGCTACACCTTC	CASSQDLMVSNYGYTF
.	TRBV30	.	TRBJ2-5	TGTGCCTGGAGTTTGACAGGCGCCCTACAAGAGACCCAGTACTTC	CAWSLTGALQETQYF
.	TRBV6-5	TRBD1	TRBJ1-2	TGTGCCAGCAGTCCTGACAGGGCCACTAACTATGGCTACACCTTC	CASSPDRATNYGYTF
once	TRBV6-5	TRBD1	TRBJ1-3	TGTGCCAGCAGTAACAGGGGGCCTGGAAACACCATATATTTT	CASSNRGPGNTIYF
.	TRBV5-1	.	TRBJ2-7	TGCGCCAGCAGCCCGAATGCGGGGGACAGCTCCTACGAGCAGTACTTC	CASSPNAGDSSYEQYF
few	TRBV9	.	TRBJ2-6	TGTGCCAGCAGCGGACCACAGAGCTCTGGGGCCAACGTCCTGACTTTC	CASSGPQSSGANVLTF
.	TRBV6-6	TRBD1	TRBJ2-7	TGTGCCACCAGGGACAGCTCTACCTACGAGCAGTACTTC	CATRDSSTYEQYF
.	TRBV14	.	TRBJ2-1	TGTGCCAGCAGCCACTATAACAATGAGCAGTTCTTC	CASSHYNNEQFF
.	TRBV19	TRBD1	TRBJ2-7	TGTGCCAGTAGTCCCCGGGACAGGGGGTTTATCCACGAGCAGTACTTC	CASSPRDRGFIHEQYF
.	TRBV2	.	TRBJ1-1	TGTGCCAGCAGTTCCACGACAGTGAACACTGAAGCTTTCTTT	CASSSTTVNTEAFF
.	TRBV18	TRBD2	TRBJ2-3	TGTGCCAGCTCAGACCTAGCGGGAGGCTTTCAAGATACGCAGTATTTT	CASSDLAGGFQDTQYF
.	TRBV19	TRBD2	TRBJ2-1	TGTGCCAGTAGTCCAGGACTAGCGGGAGATAATGAGCAGTTCTTC	CASSPGLAGDNEQFF
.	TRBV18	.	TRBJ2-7	TGTGCCAGCTCACCACCGGGCAGGGCCCACGAGCAGTACTTC	CASSPPGRAHEQYF
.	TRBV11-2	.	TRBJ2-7	TGTGCCAGCAGCTTATCGGTCGTAAACTACGAGCAGTACTTC	CASSLSVVNYEQYF
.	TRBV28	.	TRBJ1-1	TGTGCCAGTTCCACCTACACTGAAGCTTTCTTT	CASSTYTEAFF
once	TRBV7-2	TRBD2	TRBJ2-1	TGTGCCAGCAGCAGGGGGCCGGCGCGGGAGGGCCCCGCAGTGAAGCAGTTCTTC	CASSRGPAREGPAVKQFF
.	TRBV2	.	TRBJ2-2	TGTGCCAGCAGTGGAGGGAGGAGCGGGGAGCTGTTTTTT	CASSGGRSGELFF
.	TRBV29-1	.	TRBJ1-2	TGCAGCGTTGAAGGGACAGCCGTGAATGGCTACACCTTC	CSVEGTAVNGYTF
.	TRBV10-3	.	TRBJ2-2	TGTGCCATCAGTCCCGGACTCATAGGTCCCGGGGAGCTGTTTTTT	CAISPGLIGPGELFF
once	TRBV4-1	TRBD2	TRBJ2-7	TGCGCCAGCAGCCAAGCCACTAGCGGGAGATTCTACGAGCAGTACTTC	CASSQATSGRFYEQYF
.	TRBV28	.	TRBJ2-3	TGTGCCAGCAGACCGAGCGGAGGGGTCACAGATACGCAGTATTTT	CASRPSGGVTDTQYF
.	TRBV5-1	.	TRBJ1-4	TGCGCCAGCAGCTTGGGTGATAATGAAAAACTGTTTTTT	CASSLGDNEKLFF
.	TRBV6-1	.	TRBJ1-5	TGTGCCAGCAGTGAGGGGACACCCTATCAGCCCCAGCATTTT	CASSEGTPYQPQHF
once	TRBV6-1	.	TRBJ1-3	TGTGCCAGCAGTGAAACGAGAGAATTCTCTGGAAACACCATATATTTT	CASSETREFSGNTIYF
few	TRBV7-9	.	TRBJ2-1	TGTGCCAGCAGCCGAAATCTGGGAGTGGTGGGCAATGAGCAGTTCTTC	CASSRNLGVVGNEQFF
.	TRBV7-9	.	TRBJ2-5	TGTGCCAGCAGCTTAGCGTGGGAGGCCCAGTACTTC	CASSLAWEAQYF
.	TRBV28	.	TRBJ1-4	TGTGCCAGCATTAAACCGGGACACCGGACGGAAAAACTGTTTTTT	CASIKPGHRTEKLFF
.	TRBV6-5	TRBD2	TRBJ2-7	TGTGCCAGCAGCCCAAGGATACAGCGGGAATACGAGCAGTACTTC	CASSPRIQREYEQYF